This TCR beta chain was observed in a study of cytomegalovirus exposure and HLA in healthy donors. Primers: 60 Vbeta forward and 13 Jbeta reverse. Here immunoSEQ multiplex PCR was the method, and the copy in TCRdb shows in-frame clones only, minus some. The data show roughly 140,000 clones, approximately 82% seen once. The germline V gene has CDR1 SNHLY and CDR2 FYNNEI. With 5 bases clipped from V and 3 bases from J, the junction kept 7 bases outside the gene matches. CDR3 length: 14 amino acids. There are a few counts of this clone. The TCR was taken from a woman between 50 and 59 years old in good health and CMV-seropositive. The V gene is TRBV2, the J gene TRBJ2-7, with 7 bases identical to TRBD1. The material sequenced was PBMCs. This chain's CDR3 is CASSYTGVGYEQYF. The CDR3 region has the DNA TGTGCCAGCAGTTACACAGGGGTTGGCTACGAGCAGTACTTC.